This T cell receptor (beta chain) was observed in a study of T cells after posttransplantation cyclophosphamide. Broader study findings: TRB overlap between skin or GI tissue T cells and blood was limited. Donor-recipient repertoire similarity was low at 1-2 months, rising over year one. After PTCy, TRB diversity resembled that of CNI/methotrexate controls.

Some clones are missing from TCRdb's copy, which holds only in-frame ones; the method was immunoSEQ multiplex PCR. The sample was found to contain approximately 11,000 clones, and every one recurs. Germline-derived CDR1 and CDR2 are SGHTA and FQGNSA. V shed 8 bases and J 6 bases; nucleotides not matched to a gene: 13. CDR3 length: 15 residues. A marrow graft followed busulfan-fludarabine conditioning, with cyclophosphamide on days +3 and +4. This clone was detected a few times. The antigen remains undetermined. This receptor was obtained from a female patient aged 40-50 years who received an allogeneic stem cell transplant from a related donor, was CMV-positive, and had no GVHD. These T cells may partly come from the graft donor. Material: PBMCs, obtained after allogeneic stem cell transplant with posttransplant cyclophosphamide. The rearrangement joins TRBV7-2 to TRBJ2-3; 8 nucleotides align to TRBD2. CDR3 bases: TGTGCCAGCTGCCAGGGCGGGAGGTTGAAGGATACGCAGTATTTT. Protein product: CASCQGGRLKDTQYF.